Detailed here is one TCR beta chain. Repertoires were generated with immunoSEQ multiplex PCR, while TCRdb's copy carries only in-frame clones and drops some. The repertoire has over 70,000 clones, approximately 90% of them found once; the top ten carry about 2.5%. These data originate in a study of blood T cell repertoires in COVID-19. About the research overall: Researchers got acute and convalescent COVID-19 samples from the United States, Italy and Spain. T cells, B-cell-depleted T cells, or PBMCs provided the cDNA or gDNA that served as material.

This CDR3 contains 15 residues. V lost 5 bases to trimming and J lost 1 base; unmatched junction nucleotides: 7. Germline V gene data show CDR1 as MGHRA and CDR2 as YSYEKL. This TCR came from a human donor with active COVID-19. The donor label of this sample is uncertain. Sequences were obtained from peripheral blood. The rearrangement uses TRBV4-1 and TRBJ1-1; the match to TRBD1 covers 7 bases. CDR3 in DNA: TGCGCCAGCAGCTCCAGACAGGGCCCGAACACTGAAGCTTTCTTT. This gives the protein CASSSRQGPNTEAFF.